The 3 T cell receptor beta chains below come from one sample, sequenced in a study of T cell responses to AZD1222 COVID-19 vaccine. Sequencing was performed with immunoSEQ multiplex PCR; in TCRdb, only in-frame clones are kept and a portion is missing. There are roughly 130,000 clones in the sample; over 75% occur only once, and about 17% lies in the top ten. The sequencing here drew on peripheral blood, taken on day 0 of MenACWY control vaccination. The origin of the receptors is an adult in good health.

This clone was counted a single time. The chain is built from TRBV7-9 and TRBJ1-2; D might be TRBD1 (5 bases). CDR1 is SEHNR, CDR2 FQNEAQ, per germline (reference sequence). The CDR3 has 12 residues. For the CDR3, the DNA is TGTGCTTTGTCGGGGGTGGTCGTTGGCTACACCTTC. Encoded protein: CALSGVVVGYTF.

The gene calls are TRBV3-1 (or the pseudogene TRBV3-2) and TRBJ1-6; a weak D match, TRBD1 (6 bases). From germline, CDR1 is LGHDT and CDR2 YNNKEL (reference sequence). The V end lost 4 bases, the J end lost 10 bases, and 14 bases lay between the germline ends. The CDR3 extends over 14 amino acids. CDR3: CASSPRGYRSPLHF. The CDR3 bases are TGTGCCAGCAGCCCCAGGGGATATAGGTCACCCCTCCACTTT.

V usage is TRBV5-1 and J usage is TRBJ2-7, with 10 bases matching TRBD1. Germline V gene lookup returns CDR1 SGHRS and CDR2 YFSETQ. The CDR3 runs to 14 residues. J lost 5 bases, V lost 4 bases, and 6 bases had no gene match. The CDR3 loop reads CASSVDRGLHEQYF. The CDR3 bases are TGCGCCAGCAGCGTAGACAGGGGGCTCCACGAGCAGTACTTC.